Listed below are T cell receptor beta chains from one sample, sequenced in a study of blood T cell repertoires in COVID-19. Only in-frame clones appear in the TCRdb table, and some are missing; sequencing was by immunoSEQ multiplex PCR. This table holds approximately 360,000 clones, under 85% found once. Source material: PBMCs or T cells enriched from blood (not recorded which). Source of these receptors: a woman between 45 and 60 years old who had recovered from COVID-19. The CDR3 runs from the conserved cysteine through the conserved F or W. D genes are given only for firm matches. Only some rows state a clone size, as once, few, many or a class for expanded clones.

TRBJ2-5 . TRBV7-2 TRBD1 15 TGTGCCAGCAGCTTAGCCACGACAGGGGGCGAGACCCAGTACTTC CASSLATTGGETQYF
TRBJ1-4 . TRBV19 TRBD1 17 TGTGCCAGTAGTCTCAGGGGACAGGGGGCAACTAATGAAAAACTGTTTTTT CASSLRGQGATNEKLFF
TRBJ1-6 . TRBV5-1 TRBD1 15 TGCGCCAGCAGCCCGACGACAGGGGGCCATTCACCCCTCCACTTT CASSPTTGGHSPLHF
TRBJ2-1 . TRBV5-1 TRBD2 14 TGCGCCAGCAGCTTGGGGACTAGCGTGAATGAGCAGTTCTTC CASSLGTSVNEQFF
TRBJ1-1 . TRBV6-5 . 15 TGTGCCAGCAGTACCCCCGGGGGAAGGTTCGCTGAAGCTTTCTTT CASSTPGGRFAEAFF
TRBJ2-5 once TRBV14 . 17 TGTGCCAGCAGCCAATCTTCGTGGGCAGGGCATGGAGAGACCCAGTACTTC CASSQSSWAGHGETQYF
TRBJ2-7 once TRBV9 TRBD1 15 TGTGCCAGCAGCCGCCAGGGGGCAGGGGGCTACGAGCAGTACTTC CASSRQGAGGYEQYF
TRBJ2-1 few TRBV5-1 . 16 TGCGCCAGCAGCTCGGCACAGGGAATCGAGTACAATGAGCAGTTCTTC CASSSAQGIEYNEQFF
TRBJ2-2 once TRBV18 TRBD1 14 TGTGCCAGCTCTGGGCAGGGGGCCACCGGGGAGCTGTTTTTT CASSGQGATGELFF
TRBJ2-1 few TRBV29-1 TRBD2 14 TGCAGCGCAACCGGGACTAGCGGGAGGGGTGAGCAGTTCTTC CSATGTSGRGEQFF
TRBJ1-2 . TRBV6-1 TRBD1 17 TGTGCCAGCAGTGAACAAGCGCAACTACAGGGGGGTGTCGGCTACACCTTC CASSEQAQLQGGVGYTF
TRBJ1-2 . TRBV11-2 TRBD1 13 TGTGCCAGCAGCCAAACAGGGGCCTATGGCTACACCTTC CASSQTGAYGYTF
TRBJ1-5 . TRBV7-6 . 17 TGTGCCAGCAGCTTAACACAGGGTTTCTATAGCAATCAGCCCCAGCATTTT CASSLTQGFYSNQPQHF
TRBJ1-2 . TRBV4-3 . 15 TGCGCCAGCAGCCAAACTACAGGGATCTTCTATGGCTACACCTTC CASSQTTGIFYGYTF
TRBJ2-2 few TRBV19 TRBD2 18 TGTGCCAGTAGTATAGATAATAGCGGGAGCTTGGTCACCGGGGAGCTGTTTTTT CASSIDNSGSLVTGELFF
TRBJ1-1 . TRBV6-2/TRBV6-3 . 13 TGTGCCAGCAGTTACCGGGAGTACACTGAAGCTTTCTTT CASSYREYTEAFF
TRBJ2-7 few TRBV29-1 . 12 TGCAGCGTTGAATGGCCGTCGGGGGAGCAGTACTTC CSVEWPSGEQYF
TRBJ2-5 . TRBV6-1 . 14 TGTGCCAGCAGTGAGTCAGGGTACCAAGAGACCCAGTACTTC CASSESGYQETQYF
TRBJ1-3 few TRBV20-1 TRBD1 13 TGCAGTGCTAGTCGGGACAGGGGAAACACCATATATTTT CSASRDRGNTIYF
TRBJ1-6 . TRBV3-1/TRBV3-2 TRBD1 14 TGTGCCAGCAGCCTGGGGACAGAGAATTCACCCCTCCACTTT CASSLGTENSPLHF
TRBJ1-1 many TRBV5-1 . 15 TGCGCCAGCAGCTGGACCAGGGGCTTCAACACTGAAGCTTTCTTT CASSWTRGFNTEAFF
TRBJ1-2 . TRBV7-2 TRBD1 13 TGTGCCAGCAGCTTGACAGGGGCCTATGGCTACACCTTC CASSLTGAYGYTF
TRBJ1-1 . TRBV3-1/TRBV3-2 . 12 TGTGCCAGCAGCCAAGTGAGCGCTGAAGCTTTCTTT CASSQVSAEAFF
TRBJ2-1 . TRBV7-2 . 19 TGTGCCAGCAGCTTCCAGAGACCCTCACTAGGCGTCCCCTTCGGTGAGCAGTTCTTC CASSFQRPSLGVPFGEQFF
TRBJ1-5 . TRBV19 TRBD1 24 TGTGCCAGTAGTATAGGTCCGGGACAGGGGGCTTCGGGCCTATATTTCAACCACAATCAGCCCCAGCATTTT CASSIGPGQGASGLYFNHNQPQHF
TRBJ2-1 . TRBV7-3 . 15 TGTGCCAGCAGCTTAAGCGGAGAGTTTAACAATGAGCAGTTCTTC CASSLSGEFNNEQFF
TRBJ2-2 . TRBV9 . 14 TGTGCCAGCACCTGGACAGCTAACACCGGGGAGCTGTTTTTT CASTWTANTGELFF
TRBJ2-1 once TRBV4-3 TRBD1 17 TGCGCCAGCAGCCAAGAGGCCTGGACAGGGCCCTACAATGAGCAGTTCTTC CASSQEAWTGPYNEQFF
TRBJ2-5 . TRBV5-5 . 16 TGTGCCAGCAGCTCCCCCTTCCGGGACACTCAAGAGACCCAGTACTTC CASSSPFRDTQETQYF
TRBJ2-3 . TRBV7-9 . 17 TGTGCCAGCCACTCCCCCTCCGCCGGGTTGGACACAGATACGCAGTATTTT CASHSPSAGLDTDTQYF
TRBJ2-1 . TRBV5-1 . 15 TGCGCCAGCAGCTTGGTGCAGGGCTCCTACAATGAGCAGTTCTTC CASSLVQGSYNEQFF
TRBJ1-5 . TRBV6-2/TRBV6-3 . 15 TGTGCCAGCAGCACGAGACAGGCCCCCAATCAGCCCCAGCATTTT CASSTRQAPNQPQHF